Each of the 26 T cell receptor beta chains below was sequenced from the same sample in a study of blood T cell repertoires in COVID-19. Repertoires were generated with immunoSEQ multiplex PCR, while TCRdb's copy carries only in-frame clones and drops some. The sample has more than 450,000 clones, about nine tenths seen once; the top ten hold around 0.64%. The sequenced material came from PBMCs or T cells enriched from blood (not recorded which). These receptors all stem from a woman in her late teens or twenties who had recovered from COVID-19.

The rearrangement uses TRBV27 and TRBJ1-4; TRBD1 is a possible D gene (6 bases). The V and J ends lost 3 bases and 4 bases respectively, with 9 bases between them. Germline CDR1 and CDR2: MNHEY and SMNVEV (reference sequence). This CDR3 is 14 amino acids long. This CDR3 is CASSLGAHNEKLFF. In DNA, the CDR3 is TGTGCCAGCAGTTTGGGGGCCCATAATGAAAAACTGTTTTTT.

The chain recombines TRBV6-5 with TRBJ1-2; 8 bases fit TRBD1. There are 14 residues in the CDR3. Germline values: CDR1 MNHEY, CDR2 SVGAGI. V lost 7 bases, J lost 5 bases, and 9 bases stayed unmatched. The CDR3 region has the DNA TGTGCCAGCACCGGACAGGGTGATGGGTATGGCTACACCTTC. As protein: CASTGQGDGYGYTF.

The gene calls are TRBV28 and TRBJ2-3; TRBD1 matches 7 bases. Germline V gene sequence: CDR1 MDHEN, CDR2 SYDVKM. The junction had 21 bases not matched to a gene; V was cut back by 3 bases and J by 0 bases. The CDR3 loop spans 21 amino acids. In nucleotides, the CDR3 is TGTGCCAGCAGTTTTTGGGTTACATCCGCAAGGGGGCGAACTAGCACAGATACGCAGTATTTT. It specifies CASSFWVTSARGRTSTDTQYF.

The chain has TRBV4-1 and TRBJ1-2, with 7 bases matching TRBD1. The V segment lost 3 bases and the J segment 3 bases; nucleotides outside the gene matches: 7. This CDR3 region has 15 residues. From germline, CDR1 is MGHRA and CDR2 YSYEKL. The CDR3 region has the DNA TGCGCCAGCAGCCATCCGGGACAGAGAGACTATGGCTACACCTTC. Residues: CASSHPGQRDYGYTF.

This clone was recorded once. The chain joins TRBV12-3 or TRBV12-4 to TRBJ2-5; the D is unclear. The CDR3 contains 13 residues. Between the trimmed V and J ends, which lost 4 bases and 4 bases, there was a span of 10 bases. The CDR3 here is CASSSLIIETQYF. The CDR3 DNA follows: TGTGCCAGCAGTTCTCTTATAATAGAGACCCAGTACTTC.

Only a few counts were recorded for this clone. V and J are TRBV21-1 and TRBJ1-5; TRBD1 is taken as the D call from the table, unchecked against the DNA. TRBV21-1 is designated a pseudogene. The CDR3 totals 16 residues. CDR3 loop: CASSKAGDRHNQPQHF. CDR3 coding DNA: TGTGCCAGCAGCAAAGCTGGAGACAGGCATAATCAGCCCCAGCATTTT.

The CDR3 spells CASSESRDTEAFF. The CDR3 coding sequence is TGCGCCAGCAGTGAGAGCAGGGACACTGAAGCTTTCTTT. The chain couples TRBV10-1 to TRBJ1-1; D perhaps matches TRBD1 (5 bases). The germline V gene encodes CDR1 WNHNN and CDR2 SYGVQD (reference sequence). This CDR3 spans 13 amino acids. V was trimmed by 2 bases and J by 3 bases, leaving 7 bases between them.

The CDR3 protein is CATSDLWGGETQYF. CDR3 nucleotide sequence: TGTGCCACCAGTGATTTGTGGGGAGGGGAGACCCAGTACTTC. The rearrangement uses TRBV24-1 and TRBJ2-5, with TRBD2 matching 7 bases. The CDR3 covers 14 residues. V lost 0 bases and J lost 5; bases outside the gene matches: 2. CDR1 and CDR2 (germline): KGHDR, SFDVKD.

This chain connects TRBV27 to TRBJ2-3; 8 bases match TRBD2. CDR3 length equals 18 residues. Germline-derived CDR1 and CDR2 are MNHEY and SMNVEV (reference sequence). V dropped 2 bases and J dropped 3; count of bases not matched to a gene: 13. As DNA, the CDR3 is TGTGCCAGCAGTTTAGGGCCTCGAGCGGGGGATAGGACAGATACGCAGTATTTT. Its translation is CASSLGPRAGDRTDTQYF.

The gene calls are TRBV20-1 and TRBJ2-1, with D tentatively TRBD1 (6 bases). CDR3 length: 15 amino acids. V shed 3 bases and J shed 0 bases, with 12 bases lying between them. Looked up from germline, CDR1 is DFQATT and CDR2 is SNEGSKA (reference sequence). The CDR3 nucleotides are TGCAGTGCTAGTCGCTTCAGGGGCTCCTACAATGAGCAGTTCTTC. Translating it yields CSASRFRGSYNEQFF.

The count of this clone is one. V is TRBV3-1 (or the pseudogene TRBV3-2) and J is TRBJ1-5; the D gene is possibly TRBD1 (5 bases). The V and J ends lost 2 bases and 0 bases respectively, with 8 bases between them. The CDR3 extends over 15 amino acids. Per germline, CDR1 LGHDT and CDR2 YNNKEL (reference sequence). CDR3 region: CASSQSTGSNQPQHF. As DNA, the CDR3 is TGTGCCAGCAGCCAATCTACAGGTAGCAATCAGCCCCAGCATTTT.

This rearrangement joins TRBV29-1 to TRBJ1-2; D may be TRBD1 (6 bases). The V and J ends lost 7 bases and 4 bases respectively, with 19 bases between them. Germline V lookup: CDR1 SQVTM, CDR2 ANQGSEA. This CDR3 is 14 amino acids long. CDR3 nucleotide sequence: TGCAGCGCAGATTCCTGGACAGACCCCTATGGCTACACCTTC. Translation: CSADSWTDPYGYTF. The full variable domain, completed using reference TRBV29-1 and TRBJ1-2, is SAVISQKPSRDICQRGTSLTIQCQVDSQVTMMFWYRQQPGQSLTLIATANQGSEATYESGFVIDKFPISRPNLTFSTLTVSNMSPEDSSIYLCSADSWTDPYGYTFGSGTRLTVV.

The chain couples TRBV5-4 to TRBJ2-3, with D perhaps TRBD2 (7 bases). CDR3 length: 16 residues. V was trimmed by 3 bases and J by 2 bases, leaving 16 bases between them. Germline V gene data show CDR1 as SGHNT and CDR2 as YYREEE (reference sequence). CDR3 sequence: CASSSARGATTDTQYF. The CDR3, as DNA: TGTGCCAGCAGCTCCGCACGGGGGGCGACCACAGATACGCAGTATTTT.

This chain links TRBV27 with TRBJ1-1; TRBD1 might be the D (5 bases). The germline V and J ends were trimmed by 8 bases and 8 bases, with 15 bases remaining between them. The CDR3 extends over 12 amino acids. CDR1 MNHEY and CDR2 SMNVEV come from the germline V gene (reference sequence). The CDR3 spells CASHTGGTEAFF. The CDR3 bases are TGTGCCAGCCACACTGGGGGGACGGAAGCTTTCTTT.

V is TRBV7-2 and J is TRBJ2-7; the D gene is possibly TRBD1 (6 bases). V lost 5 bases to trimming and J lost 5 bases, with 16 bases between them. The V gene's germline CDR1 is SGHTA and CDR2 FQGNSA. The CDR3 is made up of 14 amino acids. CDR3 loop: CASSPSGGQDEQYF. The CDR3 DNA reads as TGTGCCAGCAGCCCGTCTGGGGGCCAGGACGAGCAGTACTTC.

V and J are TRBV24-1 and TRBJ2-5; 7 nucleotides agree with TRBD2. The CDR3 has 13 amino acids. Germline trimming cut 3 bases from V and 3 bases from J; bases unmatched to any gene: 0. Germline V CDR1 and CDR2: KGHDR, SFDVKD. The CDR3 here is CATSDLAEETQYF. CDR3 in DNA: TGTGCCACCAGTGATCTAGCGGAAGAGACCCAGTACTTC.

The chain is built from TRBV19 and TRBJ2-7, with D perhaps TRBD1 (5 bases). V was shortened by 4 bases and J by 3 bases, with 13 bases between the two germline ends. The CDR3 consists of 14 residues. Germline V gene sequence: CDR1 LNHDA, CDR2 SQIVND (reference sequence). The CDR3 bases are TGTGCCAGTAGTACCACCTTGGACAACTACGAGCAGTACTTC. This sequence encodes CASSTTLDNYEQYF.

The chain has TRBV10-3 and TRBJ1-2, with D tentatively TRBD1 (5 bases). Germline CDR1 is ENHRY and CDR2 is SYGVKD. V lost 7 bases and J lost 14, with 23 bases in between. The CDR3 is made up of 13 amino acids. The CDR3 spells CAIKISGQGSWTF. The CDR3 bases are TGTGCCATCAAGATTTCAGGTCAGGGCAGTTGGACCTTC.

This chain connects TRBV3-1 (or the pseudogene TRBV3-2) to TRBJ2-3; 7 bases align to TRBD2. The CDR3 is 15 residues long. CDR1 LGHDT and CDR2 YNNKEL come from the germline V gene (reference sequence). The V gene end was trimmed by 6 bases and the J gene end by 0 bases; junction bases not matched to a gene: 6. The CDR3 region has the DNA TGTGCCAGCAGTCTAGCGGACGCTAGCACAGATACGCAGTATTTT. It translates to CASSLADASTDTQYF.

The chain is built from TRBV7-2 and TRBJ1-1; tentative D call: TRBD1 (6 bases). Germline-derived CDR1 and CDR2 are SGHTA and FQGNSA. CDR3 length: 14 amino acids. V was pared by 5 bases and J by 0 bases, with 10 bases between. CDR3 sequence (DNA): TGTGCCAGCAGCCCACAGGGCATGAACACTGAAGCTTTCTTT. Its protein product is CASSPQGMNTEAFF.

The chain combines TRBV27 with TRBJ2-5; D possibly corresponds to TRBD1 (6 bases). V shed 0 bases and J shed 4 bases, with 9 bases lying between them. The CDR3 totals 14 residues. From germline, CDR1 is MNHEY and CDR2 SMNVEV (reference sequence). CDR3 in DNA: TGTGCCAGCAGTTTATCGGTGACAGGAGAGACCCAGTACTTC. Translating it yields CASSLSVTGETQYF.

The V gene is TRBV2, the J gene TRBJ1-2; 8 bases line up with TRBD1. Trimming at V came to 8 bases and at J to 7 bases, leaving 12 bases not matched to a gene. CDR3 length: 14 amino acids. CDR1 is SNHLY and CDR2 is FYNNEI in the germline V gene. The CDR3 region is CASPPGQDLAGYTF. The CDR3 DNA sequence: TGTGCCAGCCCGCCGGGACAGGATTTGGCTGGCTACACCTTC. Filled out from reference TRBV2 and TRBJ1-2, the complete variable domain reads EPEVTQTPSHQVTQMGQEVILRCVPISNHLYFYWYRQILGQKVEFLVSFYNNEISEKSEIFDDQFSVERPDGSNFTLKIRSTKLEDSAMYFCASPPGQDLAGYTFGSGTRLTVV.

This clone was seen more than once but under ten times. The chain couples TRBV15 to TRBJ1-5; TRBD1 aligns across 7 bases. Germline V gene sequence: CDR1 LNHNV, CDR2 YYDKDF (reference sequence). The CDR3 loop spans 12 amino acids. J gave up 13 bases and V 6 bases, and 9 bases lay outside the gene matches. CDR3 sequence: CATRSSRGPQHF. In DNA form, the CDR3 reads TGTGCCACCAGGAGTTCGAGGGGGCCACAGCATTTT. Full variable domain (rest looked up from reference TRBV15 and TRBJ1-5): DAMVIQNPRYQVTQFGKPVTLSCSQTLNHNVMYWYQQKSSQAPKLLFHYYDKDFNNEADTPDNFQSRRPNTSFCFLDIRSPGLGDTAMYLCATRSSRGPQHFGDGTRLSIL.

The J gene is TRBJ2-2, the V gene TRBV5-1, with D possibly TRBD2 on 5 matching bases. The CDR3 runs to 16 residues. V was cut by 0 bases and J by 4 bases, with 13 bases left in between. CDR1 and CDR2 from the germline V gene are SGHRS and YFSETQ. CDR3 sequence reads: CASSLALGVGTGELFF. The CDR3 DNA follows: TGCGCCAGCAGCTTGGCCCTCGGGGTGGGCACCGGGGAGCTGTTTTTT.

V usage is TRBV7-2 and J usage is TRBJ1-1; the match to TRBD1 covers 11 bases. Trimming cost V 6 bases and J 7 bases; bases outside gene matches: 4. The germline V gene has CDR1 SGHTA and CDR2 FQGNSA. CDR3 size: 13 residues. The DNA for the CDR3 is TGTGCCAGCAGGTTGGACAGGGGGCATGAAGCTTTCTTT. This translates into CASRLDRGHEAFF.

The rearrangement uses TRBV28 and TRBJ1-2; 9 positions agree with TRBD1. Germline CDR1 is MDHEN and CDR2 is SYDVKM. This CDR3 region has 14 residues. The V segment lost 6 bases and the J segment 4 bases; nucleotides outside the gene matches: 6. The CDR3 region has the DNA TGTGCCAGCAGCCGGACAGGGGCATTCTATGGCTACACCTTC. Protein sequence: CASSRTGAFYGYTF.